The rows below give T cell receptor beta chains drawn from one sample of a study of vaccination and CD4 T cells after COVID-19. Their antigen targets remain unknown. TCRdb processed the PCR reads anew with MiXCR; each CDR3 protein has one entry. Among 5,500 to 8,000 distinct CDR3 sequences, 73% were seen once, and the ten largest hold approximately 16%. Input material: CD4+ T cells from blood, cultured in vitro. The receptor set was obtained from a human donor who had recovered from COVID-19. Each CDR3 is given with its conserved first and last residue. Clone size is shown for a subset of rows, as once, few, many or a class of expanded clone.

cdr3_aa,clone_size,v_call
CASRIGTSTDTQYF,.,TRBV19
CSARVSGRGTGELFF,.,TRBV20-1
CASSLGGGEGGYTF,medium-sized,TRBV5-6
CSARDFNHPGREEHTDTQYF,medium-sized,TRBV20-1
CASSVGRDTQYF,.,TRBV7-8
CASSRAYTEAFF,.,TRBV19
CASRAGFQETQYF,.,TRBV6-1
CASSTRRGRGYTF,.,TRBV9
CASSRRGDLAKNIQYF,few,TRBV19
CSARPGGGPDTEAFF,.,TRBV20-1
CASSLESSGRRRTNEQFF,.,TRBV5-4
CASSLESFSPLHF,once,TRBV7-6
CASSPRGGTASYEQYF,.,TRBV7-2
CASSKDNGEETQYF,.,TRBV21-1
CASSSPSGRRVGTQYF,few,TRBV7-2
CASSSPGLRHGYTF,medium-sized,TRBV6-5
CAWRIHTNYGYTF,.,TRBV30
CSARDPRTQNTEAFF,few,TRBV20-1
CASSFRVAGVYNEQFF,once,TRBV11-1
CASSYRGPVDEQYF,once,TRBV5-1
CASSLRDRVVHEQYF,.,TRBV28
CSERALAGNEQFF,.,TRBV20-1
CASSLAFNYGYTF,once,TRBV5-4
CASSSHRGGTEAFF,.,TRBV7-2
CASSLALAARETQYF,once,TRBV7-3
CATSEQGLYEQYF,.,TRBV24-1
CSALDRLYSNQPQHF,few,TRBV20-1
CSAPGGTGNTF,.,TRBV20-1
CASSSLGSGNTIYF,.,TRBV28
CASTLRRDYSSPLHF,few,TRBV6-1
CASSPTGVSNQPQHF,few,TRBV12-3/TRBV12-4
CASRRQGYTEAFF,.,TRBV6-1
CASRSGQGLYEQYF,.,TRBV2
CSVGGLQETQYF,.,TRBV29-1
CSARDPRSDTEAFF,.,TRBV20-1
CASRVQGALGQPQHF,.,TRBV19
CASSWSFLDDGATQYF,.,TRBV6-2/TRBV6-3
CASSSSSGNNEQFF,.,TRBV7-2
CASSYLQGHQPQHF,.,TRBV6-2/TRBV6-3
CASSSLAIGSYNEQFF,.,TRBV19
CASSRPRSLEDEQYF,.,TRBV9